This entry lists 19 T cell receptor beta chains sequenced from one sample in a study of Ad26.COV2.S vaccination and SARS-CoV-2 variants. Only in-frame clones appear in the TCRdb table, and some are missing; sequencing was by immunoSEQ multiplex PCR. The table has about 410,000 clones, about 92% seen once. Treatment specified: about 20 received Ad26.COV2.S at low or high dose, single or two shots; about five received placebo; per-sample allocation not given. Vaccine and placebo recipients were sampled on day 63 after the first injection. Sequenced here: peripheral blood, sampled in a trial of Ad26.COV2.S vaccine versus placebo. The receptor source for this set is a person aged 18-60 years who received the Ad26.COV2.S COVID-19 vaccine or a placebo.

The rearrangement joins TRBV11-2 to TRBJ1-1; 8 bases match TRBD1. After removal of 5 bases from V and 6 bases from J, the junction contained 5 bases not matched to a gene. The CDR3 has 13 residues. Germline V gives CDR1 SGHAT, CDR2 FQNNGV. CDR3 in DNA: TGTGCCAGCAGCCGGGACAGGTCGGCTGAAGCTTTCTTT. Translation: CASSRDRSAEAFF.

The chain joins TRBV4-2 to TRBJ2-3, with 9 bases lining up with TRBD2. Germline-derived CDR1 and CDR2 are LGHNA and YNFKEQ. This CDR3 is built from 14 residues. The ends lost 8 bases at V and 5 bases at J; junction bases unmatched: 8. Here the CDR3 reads CASEAGGPGDTQYF. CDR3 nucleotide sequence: TGTGCCAGCGAGGCGGGGGGGCCTGGAGATACGCAGTATTTT.

This chain's CDR3 is CASSYYLTSGGTDTQYF. In nucleotides, the CDR3 is TGTGCCAGCAGTTACTATTTGACTAGCGGGGGGACAGATACGCAGTATTTT. The chain combines TRBV6-2 or TRBV6-3 with TRBJ2-3; 13 bases agree with TRBD2. Germline assignment: CDR1 MNHEY and CDR2 SVGEGT. Trimming at V came to 1 base and at J to 3 bases, leaving 4 bases not matched to a gene. The CDR3 is 17 amino acids.

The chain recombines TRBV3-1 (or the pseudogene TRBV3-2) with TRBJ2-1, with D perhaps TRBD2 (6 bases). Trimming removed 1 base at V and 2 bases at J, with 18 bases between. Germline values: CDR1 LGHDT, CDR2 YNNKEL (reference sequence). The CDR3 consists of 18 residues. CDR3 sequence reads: CASSQAPGRGGPYNEQFF. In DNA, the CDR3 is TGTGCCAGCAGCCAAGCCCCAGGACGGGGAGGACCCTACAATGAGCAGTTCTTC.

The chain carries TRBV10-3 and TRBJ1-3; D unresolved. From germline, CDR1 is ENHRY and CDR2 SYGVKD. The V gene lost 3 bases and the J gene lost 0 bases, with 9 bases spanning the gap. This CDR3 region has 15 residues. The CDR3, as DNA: TGTGCCATCAGTGATCCCCCCATCTCTGGAAACACCATATATTTT. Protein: CAISDPPISGNTIYF.

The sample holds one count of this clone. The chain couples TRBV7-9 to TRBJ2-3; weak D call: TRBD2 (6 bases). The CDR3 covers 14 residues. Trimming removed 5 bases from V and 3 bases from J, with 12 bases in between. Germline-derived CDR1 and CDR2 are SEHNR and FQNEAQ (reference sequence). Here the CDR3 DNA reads TGTGCCAGCAGCCCACGGAGGGAAACAGATACGCAGTATTTT. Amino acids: CASSPRRETDTQYF.

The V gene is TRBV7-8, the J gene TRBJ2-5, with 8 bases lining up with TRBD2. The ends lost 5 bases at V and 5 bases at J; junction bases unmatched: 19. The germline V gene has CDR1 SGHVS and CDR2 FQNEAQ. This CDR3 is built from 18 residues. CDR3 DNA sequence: TGTGCCAGCAGCCCCTCCTTAAGCGGGGGCCCAGGAAGGGAGACCCAGTACTTC. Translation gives CASSPSLSGGPGRETQYF.

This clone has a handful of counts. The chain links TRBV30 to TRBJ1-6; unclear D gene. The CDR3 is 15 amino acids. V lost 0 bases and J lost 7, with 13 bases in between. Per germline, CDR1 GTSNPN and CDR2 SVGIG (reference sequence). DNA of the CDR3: TGTGCCTGGAGTGTACTAGGAAAAGGAAATTCACCCCTCCACTTT. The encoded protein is CAWSVLGKGNSPLHF. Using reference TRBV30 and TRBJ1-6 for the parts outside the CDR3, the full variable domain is SQTIHQWPATLVQPVGSPLSLECTVEGTSNPNLYWYRQAAGRGLQLLFYSVGIGQISSEVPQNLSASRPQDRQFILSSKKLLLSDSGFYLCAWSVLGKGNSPLHFGNGTRLTVT.

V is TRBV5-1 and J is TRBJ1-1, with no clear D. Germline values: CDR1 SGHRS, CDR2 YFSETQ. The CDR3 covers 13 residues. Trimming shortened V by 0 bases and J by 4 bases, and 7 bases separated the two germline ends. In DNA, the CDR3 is TGCGCCAGCAGCTTGGGGTGGGGCACTGAAGCTTTCTTT. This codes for CASSLGWGTEAFF.

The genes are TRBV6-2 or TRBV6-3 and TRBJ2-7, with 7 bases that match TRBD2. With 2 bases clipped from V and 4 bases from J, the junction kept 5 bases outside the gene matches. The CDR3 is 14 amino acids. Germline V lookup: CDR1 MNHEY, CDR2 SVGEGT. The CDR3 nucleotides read TGTGCCAGCAGTTACCTGGGGGGGATTTACGAGCAGTACTTC. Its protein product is CASSYLGGIYEQYF.

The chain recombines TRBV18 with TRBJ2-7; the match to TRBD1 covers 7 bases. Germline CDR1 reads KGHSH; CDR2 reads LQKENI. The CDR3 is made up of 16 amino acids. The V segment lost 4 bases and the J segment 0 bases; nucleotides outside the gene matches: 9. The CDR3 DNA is TGTGCCAGCTCACTTACCACAGGGGTCCCCTCCTACGAGCAGTACTTC. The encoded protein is CASSLTTGVPSYEQYF.

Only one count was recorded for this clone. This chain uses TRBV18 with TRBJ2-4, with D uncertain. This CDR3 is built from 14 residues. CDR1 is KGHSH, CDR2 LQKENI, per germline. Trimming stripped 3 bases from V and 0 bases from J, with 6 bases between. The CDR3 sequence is CASSPELAKNIQYF. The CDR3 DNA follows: TGTGCCAGCTCACCGGAACTAGCCAAAAACATTCAGTACTTC.

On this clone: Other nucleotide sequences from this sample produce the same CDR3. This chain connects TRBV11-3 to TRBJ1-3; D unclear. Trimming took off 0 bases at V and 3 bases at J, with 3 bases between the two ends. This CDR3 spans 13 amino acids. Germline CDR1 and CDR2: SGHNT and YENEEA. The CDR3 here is CASSLDSGNTIYF. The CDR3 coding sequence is TGTGCCAGCAGCTTAGACAGTGGAAACACCATATATTTT. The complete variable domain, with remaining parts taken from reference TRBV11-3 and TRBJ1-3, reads EAGVVQSPRYKIIEKKQPVAFWCNPISGHNTLYWYLQNLGQGPELLIRYENEEAVDDSQLPKDRFSAERLKGVDSTLKIQPAELGDSAVYLCASSLDSGNTIYFGEGSWLTVV.

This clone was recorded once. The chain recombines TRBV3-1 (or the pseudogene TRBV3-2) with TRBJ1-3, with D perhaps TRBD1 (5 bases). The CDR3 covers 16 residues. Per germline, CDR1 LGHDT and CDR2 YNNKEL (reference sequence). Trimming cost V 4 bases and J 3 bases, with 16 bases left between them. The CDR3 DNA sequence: TGTGCCAGCAGCCCCAGACAGACTACCTTTGGAAACACCATATATTTT. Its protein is CASSPRQTTFGNTIYF.

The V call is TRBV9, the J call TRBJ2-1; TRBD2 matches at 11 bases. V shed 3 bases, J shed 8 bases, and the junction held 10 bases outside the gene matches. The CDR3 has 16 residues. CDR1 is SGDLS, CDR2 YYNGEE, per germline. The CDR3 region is CASSAKLAGGLHEQFF. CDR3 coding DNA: TGTGCCAGCAGCGCGAAGTTAGCGGGGGGGCTCCATGAGCAGTTCTTC.

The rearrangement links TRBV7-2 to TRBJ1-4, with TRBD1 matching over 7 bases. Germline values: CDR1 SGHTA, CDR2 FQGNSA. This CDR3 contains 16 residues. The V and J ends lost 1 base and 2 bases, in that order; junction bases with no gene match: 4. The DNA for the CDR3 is TGTGCCAGCAGCTTAGGGACAGGACTGACTAATGAAAAACTGTTTTTT. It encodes CASSLGTGLTNEKLFF.

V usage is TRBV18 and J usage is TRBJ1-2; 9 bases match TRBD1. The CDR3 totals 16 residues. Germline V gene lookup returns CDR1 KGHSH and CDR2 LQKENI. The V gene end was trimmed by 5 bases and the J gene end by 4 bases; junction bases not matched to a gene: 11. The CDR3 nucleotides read TGTGCCAGCTCATCAAGCGGGACAGGGAATTCCTATGGCTACACCTTC. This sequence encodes CASSSSGTGNSYGYTF. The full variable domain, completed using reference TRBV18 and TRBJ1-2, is NAGVMQNPRHLVRRRGQEARLRCSPMKGHSHVYWYRQLPEEGLKFMVYLQKENIIDESGMPKERFSAEFPKEGPSILRIQQVVRGDSAAYFCASSSSGTGNSYGYTFGSGTRLTVV.

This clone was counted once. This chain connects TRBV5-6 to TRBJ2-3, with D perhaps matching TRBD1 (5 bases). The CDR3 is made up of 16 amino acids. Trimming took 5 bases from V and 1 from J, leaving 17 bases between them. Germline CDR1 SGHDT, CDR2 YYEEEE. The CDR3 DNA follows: TGTGCCAGCAGGACGCAGGGTCGAGGAGGCACAGATACGCAGTATTTT. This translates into CASRTQGRGGTDTQYF.

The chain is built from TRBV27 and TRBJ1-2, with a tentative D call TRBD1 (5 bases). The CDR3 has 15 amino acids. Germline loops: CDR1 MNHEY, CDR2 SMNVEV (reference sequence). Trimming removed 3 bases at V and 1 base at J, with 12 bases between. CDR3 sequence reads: CASSFYTGDNYGYTF. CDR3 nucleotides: TGTGCCAGCAGTTTTTACACAGGCGATAACTATGGCTACACCTTC.